This T cell receptor (beta chain) was sequenced during a study of cytotoxic CD8 clonotypes in ibrutinib-treated CLL. Study-wide background: The study recorded mean values of 255,043 productive templates and tens of thousands of productive rearrangements per sample. Whole-study results and caveats: Timing of sampling differed between sustained-remission and progressing patients. Before falling back toward baseline at progression, clonality had risen at the time of ibrutinib response.

TCRdb's table, derived via immunoSEQ multiplex PCR, lists solely in-frame clones and lacks some. The table has 150,000 to 200,000 clones, around nine tenths seen once; the top ten hold more than 2.5%. A remark on this clone: The antigen remains undetermined.

The V end lost 4 bases, the J end lost 1 base, and 15 bases lay between the germline ends. The CDR3 has 16 amino acids. CDR1 is SGDLS, CDR2 YYNGEE, per germline. V usage is TRBV9 and J usage is TRBJ1-3; D ambiguous. This sample comprised PBMCs, obtained at disease progression, from a patient treated with ibrutinib. The receptor's source is a human donor with chronic lymphocytic leukemia. CDR3 amino acids: CASSPSIDRSGNTIYF. CDR3 nucleotide sequence: TGTGCCAGCAGCCCTTCGATCGACCGGTCTGGAAACACCATATATTTT.